The present entry profiles one T cell receptor beta chain with its context. Those who participated ranged in age from about 18 to 89 years and resided in about two dozen US areas. Clinical history as reported by participants underpinned cohort assignment. This sample is part of a study of blood T cell repertoires in COVID-19. J was trimmed by 5 bases and V by 5 bases; bases with no gene match: 8. The CDR3 has 15 residues. As processed by the authors: Amplified reference gene primers provided the basis for estimating nucleated cell counts. The table came from immunoSEQ multiplex PCR; TCRdb's copy has only in-frame clones and leaves some out. D and trimming were read from the DNA, whereas the V and J calls and clone size are those reported in that table. The table includes some 100,000 clones, 86% detected once.

The V and J genes are TRBV5-7 and TRBJ2-2; TRBD1 matches 8 bases. TRBV5-7 is an ORF, and what it does is uncertain. Input material: PBMCs or T cells enriched from blood (not recorded which). The TCR was taken from a woman in her fifties or sixties who had recovered from COVID-19. The CDR3 region is CASSITGGCTGELFF. The CDR3 DNA sequence: TGTGCCAGCAGTATTACAGGGGGTTGTACCGGGGAGCTGTTTTTT.